Listed here is a single T cell receptor (beta chain). Study processing details: For nucleated cells, counts were estimated from reference gene primer amplification. TCRdb keeps only in-frame clones here, not all; method: immunoSEQ multiplex PCR. V and J calls and clone size are those listed in that table; D and trimming were worked out from the DNA. The sample shows roughly 430,000 clones, around 90% of them seen only once. This entry comes from a study of blood T cell repertoires in COVID-19. About the research overall: The samples span acute and convalescent COVID-19 from the United States, Italy and Spain.

J lost 5 bases, V lost 3 bases, and 7 bases had no gene match. This CDR3 is 15 amino acids long. CDR1 is KGHSH and CDR2 is LQKENI in the germline V gene. This TCR came from a middle-aged woman with acute COVID-19. The sequenced material came from PBMCs or T cells enriched from blood (not recorded which). The rearrangement links TRBV18 to TRBJ2-1; 7 bases are a match to TRBD1. CDR3 sequence reads: CASSPMDRLDNEQFF. The CDR3 nucleotides are TGTGCCAGCTCACCCATGGACAGGCTTGACAATGAGCAGTTCTTC.